The 31 T cell receptor beta chains in this list originate from one sample, sequenced in a study of molecular identifiers for immune sequencing clone quantification. TCRdb used MiXCR to reprocess the PCR reads, holding one entry per CDR3 protein. The sample has roughly 93,000 distinct CDR3 sequences; around a quarter are singletons. Material: naive CD8+ T cells from blood, with Jurkat cell RNA spiked in. Subset denoted: FACS-sorted CD8+CD4-CCR7+CD45RA+ naive T cells. These receptors all stem from a human donor in good health. Some libraries in this study had Jurkat cell RNA spiked in.

V usage is TRBV4-3 and J usage is TRBJ1-2; D unresolved. The CDR3 extends over 14 amino acids. Germline loops: CDR1 LGHNA, CDR2 YSLEER. The V gene lost 0 bases and the J gene lost 7 bases, with 12 bases spanning the gap. The DNA of the CDR3 is TGCGCCAGCAGCCAAGACGAGGAGCCCGCTGGCTACACCTTC. Translated: CASSQDEEPAGYTF.

Note on this clonotype: This may be a read error: a much more frequent sequence differs by one nucleotide. The chain recombines TRBV7-6 with TRBJ2-3; unclear D gene. The CDR3 is made up of 15 amino acids. Germline V gene sequence: CDR1 SGHVS, CDR2 FNYEAQ. The DNA of the CDR3 is TGTGCCAGCAGCAGCCTTCAGCTCAGCACAGAAACGCAGTATTTT. It codes for CASSSLQLSTETQYF.

The chain joins TRBV29-1 to TRBJ2-3, with 10 bases lining up with TRBD2. V lost 6 bases, J lost 2 bases, and 8 bases stayed unmatched. Germline lookup yields CDR1 SQVTM and CDR2 ANQGSEA. The CDR3 totals 15 residues. CDR3 region: CSVDTSGIFTDTQYF. In DNA, the CDR3 is TGCAGCGTAGACACTAGCGGGATCTTCACAGATACGCAGTATTTT.

This clonotype has at least ten counts. The chain uses TRBV4-1 and TRBJ1-2, with D hard to call. The germline CDR1 and CDR2 sequences are MGHRA and YSYEKL. Trimming took off 3 bases at V and 6 bases at J, with 11 bases between the two ends. The CDR3 has 13 residues. As DNA, the CDR3 is TGCGCCAGCAGCCAGACACGACCAGATGGCTACACCTTC. Its translation is CASSQTRPDGYTF.

In DNA form, the CDR3 reads TGTGCCAGTAGTATCGGGGTCAACACTGAAGCTTTCTTT. Translating it yields CASSIGVNTEAFF. The chain has TRBV19 and TRBJ1-1; D remains ambiguous. The CDR3 runs 13 residues. V lost 3 bases and J lost 2, with 7 bases in between. Germline CDR1 is LNHDA and CDR2 is SQIVND (reference sequence). Based on the CDR3 plus reference TRBV19 and TRBJ1-1, the full variable domain is DGGITQSPKYLFRKEGQNVTLSCEQNLNHDAMYWYRQDPGQGLRLIYYSQIVNDFQKGDIAEGYSVSREKKESFPLTVTSAQKNPTAFYLCASSIGVNTEAFFGQGTRLTVV.

This clonotype has ten or more counts. The rearrangement uses TRBV14 and TRBJ2-6, with D perhaps TRBD2 (5 bases). Germline CDR1 SGHDN, CDR2 FVKESK. This CDR3 comprises 17 residues. V was cut by 4 bases and J by 0 bases, with 13 bases left in between. The CDR3 loop reads CASSRRAVYSGANVLTF. CDR3 DNA sequence: TGTGCCAGCAGCCGGCGGGCAGTTTACTCTGGGGCCAACGTCCTGACTTTC.

This clonotype was seen more than once but under ten times. V usage is TRBV2 and J usage is TRBJ2-3; possible D gene TRBD2, 6 bases. Trimming took 8 bases from V and 0 from J, leaving 15 bases between them. The CDR3 covers 15 residues. CDR1 and CDR2 from the germline V gene are SNHLY and FYNNEI. The DNA of the CDR3 is TGTGCCAGCGGAGGGAGCACCACTAGCACAGATACGCAGTATTTT. This gives the protein CASGGSTTSTDTQYF.

The sample holds a few counts of this clonotype. The chain recombines TRBV7-9 with TRBJ2-2, with 7 bases fitting TRBD1. The germline gives CDR1 SEHNR, CDR2 FQNEAQ (reference sequence). J lost 2 bases, V lost 5 bases, and 2 bases had no gene match. The CDR3 spans 14 residues. The CDR3 region is CASSDRANTGELFF. CDR3 DNA sequence: TGTGCCAGCAGCGACAGGGCCAACACCGGGGAGCTGTTTTTT.

This clonotype was seen ten or more times. This chain connects TRBV6-1 to TRBJ1-1; 7 bases line up with TRBD1. Germline CDR1 and CDR2: MNHNS and SASEGT. This CDR3 is built from 18 residues. V shed 7 bases, J shed 4 bases, and the junction held 21 bases outside the gene matches. This CDR3 reads CASTKTGQARLVVTEAFF. The CDR3, as DNA: TGTGCCAGCACCAAAACCGGACAGGCCCGGTTAGTGGTCACTGAAGCTTTCTTT.

This clonotype was observed at least ten times. The chain joins TRBV6-6 to TRBJ2-3; D is unclear. This CDR3 comprises 17 residues. CDR1 and CDR2 from the germline V gene are MNHNY and SVGAGI (reference sequence). V gave up 2 bases and J gave up 0 bases, with 15 bases separating them. The CDR3 sequence is CASSYIGLTPSTDTQYF. The CDR3 DNA sequence: TGTGCCAGCAGTTACATCGGCCTAACCCCCAGCACAGATACGCAGTATTTT.

J is TRBJ2-4 and V is TRBV20-1; no firm D call. The CDR3 contains 11 residues. Germline CDR1 reads DFQATT; CDR2 reads SNEGSKA (reference sequence). Trimming cost V 7 bases and J 9 bases, with 13 bases left between them. The CDR3 spells CSGSRWGIQYF. DNA of the CDR3: TGCAGTGGCAGCCGGTGGGGCATTCAGTACTTC.

There are many counts of this clonotype. The chain couples TRBV7-6 to TRBJ1-5; D perhaps matches TRBD1 (6 bases). Trimming shortened V by 5 bases and J by 6 bases, and 17 bases separated the two germline ends. Germline V gene data show CDR1 as SGHVS and CDR2 as FNYEAQ. This CDR3 region has 15 residues. This CDR3 is CASSPLVGGGQPQHF. The CDR3 bases are TGTGCCAGCAGCCCCCTGGTCGGGGGCGGTCAGCCCCAGCATTTT.

Ten or more counts support this clonotype. The V and J genes are TRBV5-4 and TRBJ1-1, with a tentative D call TRBD1 (6 bases). The CDR3 length is 13 residues. V lost 7 bases to trimming and J lost 1 base, with 11 bases between them. CDR1 and CDR2 from the germline V gene are SGHNT and YYREEE (reference sequence). DNA for the CDR3: TGTGCCAGCCAAGAACAGGGGAACACTGAAGCTTTCTTT. This gives the protein CASQEQGNTEAFF.

This chain uses TRBV28 with TRBJ2-5; D might be TRBD2 (6 bases). CDR1 is MDHEN, CDR2 SYDVKM, per germline. V gave up 8 bases and J gave up 1 base, with 32 bases separating them. CDR3 length: 20 residues. The CDR3 DNA follows: TGTGCCAGCCGTGGGGCAAGGACATTGCCACGGAGGGAAACCCAAGAGACCCAGTACTTC. Translating it yields CASRGARTLPRRETQETQYF.

The chain has TRBV28 and TRBJ2-7, with 8 bases identical to TRBD2. V shed 5 bases and J 0 bases; nucleotides not matched to a gene: 18. Germline CDR1 is MDHEN and CDR2 is SYDVKM. The CDR3 runs to 19 residues. The CDR3 protein is CASSTPVVASGSSSYEQYF. CDR3 nucleotide sequence: TGTGCCAGCAGTACCCCGGTAGTGGCTAGCGGGTCTAGCTCCTACGAGCAGTACTTC.

The CDR3 region is CASGLGLGVEQFF. The CDR3 DNA reads as TGTGCTAGTGGTTTGGGATTGGGAGTCGAGCAGTTCTTC. This chain links TRBV12-5 with TRBJ2-1; D possibly corresponds to TRBD2 (5 bases). The ends were cut back, 1 base at V and 10 bases at J, with 11 bases in the middle. The V gene's germline CDR1 is LGHNT and CDR2 FRNRAP. This CDR3 comprises 13 residues.

About this clonotype: Given the absence of the conserved phenylalanine or tryptophan at the CDR3 end, a read error is likely. The rearrangement joins TRBV30 to TRBJ2-7; TRBD2 matches 8 bases. CDR1 is GTSNPN and CDR2 is SVGIG in the germline V gene (reference sequence). The CDR3 extends over 16 amino acids. After removal of 1 base from V and 3 bases from J, the junction contained 11 bases not matched to a gene. CDR3 amino acids: CAWSGTGTSLLYEQYL. The CDR3 coding sequence is TGTGCCTGGAGTGGTACCGGGACTAGTCTGCTCTACGAGCAGTACTTG.

Details on this clonotype: One base away lies a much larger clone, so this may be a sequencing read error. The chain couples TRBV7-3 to TRBJ1-1, with D perhaps TRBD1 (6 bases). Germline loops: CDR1 SGHTA, CDR2 FQGTGA. The CDR3 has 14 residues. In nucleotides, the CDR3 is TGTGCCAGGAGCTTAATTGGGGGCAGCACTGAAGCTTTCTTT. It translates to CARSLIGGSTEAFF.

This clonotype was detected ten times or more. CDR3 in amino acids: CASSLRETNNQPQHF. The DNA of the CDR3 is TGTGCCAGCAGCTTGAGGGAGACGAACAATCAGCCCCAGCATTTT. The chain recombines TRBV5-5 with TRBJ1-5, with no clear D. Germline V gene data show CDR1 as SGHKS and CDR2 as YYEKEE (reference sequence). Between the trimmed V and J ends, which lost 1 base and 3 bases, there was a span of 11 bases. The CDR3 spans 15 residues.

CDR3 in amino acids: CASSLEQGPNYEQYF. CDR3 in DNA: TGTGCCAGCAGCTTAGAGCAGGGACCGAACTACGAGCAGTACTTC. The V call is TRBV11-2, the J call TRBJ2-7; D might be TRBD1 or TRBD2, each matching 5 bases. Germline CDR1 and CDR2: SGHAT and FQNNGV. V gave up 0 bases and J gave up 3 bases, with 12 bases separating them. The CDR3 runs 15 residues.

This clonotype was counted ten times or more. CDR3 residues: CASSISVWRGTEAFF. The CDR3 DNA is TGTGCCAGTAGTATCTCGGTATGGCGGGGCACTGAAGCTTTCTTT. V is TRBV19 and J is TRBJ1-1; no clear D. The V end lost 3 bases, the J end lost 4 bases, and 15 bases lay between the germline ends. The length of the CDR3 is 15 residues. Germline V gene data show CDR1 as LNHDA and CDR2 as SQIVND (reference sequence).

In its sample, this clonotype was seen many times. This chain joins TRBV4-1 and TRBJ1-1; D possibly corresponds to TRBD1 (5 bases). Germline V gene data show CDR1 as MGHRA and CDR2 as YSYEKL. The CDR3 sequence is 17 residues long. The V and J ends lost 1 base and 0 bases respectively, with 15 bases between them. The CDR3 loop reads CASSQGGPTSMNTEAFF. DNA for the CDR3: TGCGCCAGCAGCCAAGGGGGCCCTACATCAATGAACACTGAAGCTTTCTTT.

On this clonotype itself: One end of the junction is discordant with germline, which a read error may explain. This chain joins TRBV29-1 and TRBJ1-2; TRBD1 aligns across 8 bases. The CDR3 extends over 13 amino acids. CDR1 SQVTM and CDR2 ANQGSEA come from the germline V gene. CDR3 loop: CSVEGQGANGCTF. Written as DNA, the CDR3 is TGCAGCGTTGAGGGTCAGGGGGCGAATGGCTGCACCTTC.

The gene calls are TRBV5-1 and TRBJ1-1; 7 nucleotides align to TRBD1. CDR1 is SGHRS and CDR2 is YFSETQ in the germline V gene. Trimming at V came to 0 bases and at J to 0 bases, leaving 14 bases not matched to a gene. This CDR3 is 19 amino acids long. CDR3 region: CASSLEGLELTGLNTEAFF. The DNA for the CDR3 is TGCGCCAGCAGCTTGGAGGGGTTGGAATTGACAGGGTTGAACACTGAAGCTTTCTTT.

In this sample, this clonotype turned up once. This may be a read error: a much more frequent sequence differs by one nucleotide. V usage is TRBV13 and J usage is TRBJ2-3; D may be TRBD1 or TRBD2 (6 bases each). The V end was cut by 10 bases, the J end by 4 bases, with 12 bases between. Germline CDR1 and CDR2: PRHDT and FYEKMQ (reference sequence). The CDR3 loop spans 12 amino acids. CDR3 DNA sequence: TGTGCCATAAAGGGGGGAGCAGATACGCAGTATTTT. Translating it yields CAIKGGADTQYF. Supplemented by reference TRBV13 and TRBJ2-3, the full variable domain reads AAGVIQSPRHLIKEKRETATLKCYPIPRHDTVYWYQQGPGQDPQFLISFYEKMQSDKGSIPDRFSAQQFSDYHSELNMSSLELGDSALYFCAIKGGADTQYFGPGTRLTVL.

Only a few counts were recorded for this clonotype. The V and J genes are TRBV3-1 and TRBJ2-5, with no clear D. Trimming removed 2 bases at V and 5 bases at J, with 12 bases between. Germline CDR1 LGHDT, CDR2 YNNKEL (reference sequence). The CDR3 extends over 14 amino acids. CDR3 nucleotide sequence: TGTGCCAGCAGCCAACTGGCCGAGGAGGAGACCCAGTACTTC. The encoded protein is CASSQLAEEETQYF.

This clonotype was counted many times. The gene calls are TRBV28 and TRBJ2-7, with TRBD2 matching over 7 bases. J gave up 2 bases and V 7 bases, and 8 bases lay outside the gene matches. The CDR3 has 14 amino acids. CDR1 MDHEN and CDR2 SYDVKM come from the germline V gene. The CDR3 reads CASTPRGLAYEQYF. The CDR3 bases are TGTGCCAGCACCCCACGTGGACTAGCCTACGAGCAGTACTTC.

This rearrangement joins TRBV27 to TRBJ2-7; TRBD1 aligns across 9 bases. Germline V CDR1 and CDR2: MNHEY, SMNVEV (reference sequence). Unmatched junction bases numbered 8, after V lost 3 bases and J lost 5 bases. This CDR3 is built from 15 residues. CDR3 sequence: CASSFRQGQGNEQYF. The CDR3 coding sequence is TGTGCCAGCAGTTTCCGCCAAGGACAGGGGAACGAGCAGTACTTC.

In its sample, this clonotype was seen many times. J is TRBJ2-3 and V is TRBV20-1, with TRBD2 matching over 12 bases. Germline trimming cut 4 bases from V and 5 bases from J; bases unmatched to any gene: 4. The CDR3 is made up of 14 amino acids. CDR1 is DFQATT and CDR2 is SNEGSKA in the germline V gene (reference sequence). In nucleotides, the CDR3 is TGCAGTGCTAAGTCTAGCGGGGGGGAAGATACGCAGTATTTT. Translation: CSAKSSGGEDTQYF.

A remark on this clonotype: This may arise from a read error, as a much more abundant clone is one base away. The rearrangement links TRBV4-3 to TRBJ1-2, with 8 bases aligning to TRBD1. This CDR3 has 15 residues. Per germline, CDR1 LGHNA and CDR2 YSLEER. The CDR3 nucleotides are TGCGCCAGCAGCCCAGGACAGGGAAGTAACTATGGCTACGCCTTC. Protein: CASSPGQGSNYGYAF.

This clonotype has at least ten counts. This sequence joins TRBV28 and TRBJ2-1, with 14 bases fitting TRBD2. The V gene end was trimmed by 8 bases and the J gene end by 8 bases; junction bases not matched to a gene: 17. This CDR3 has 18 amino acids. The germline V gene has CDR1 MDHEN and CDR2 SYDVKM. The CDR3 nucleotides read TGTGCCAGCGAGCCCCCTGGGACGGGACTAGCGGGAGATCATGAGCAGTTCTTC. As protein: CASEPPGTGLAGDHEQFF. The variable domain in full, with the rest retrieved from reference TRBV28 and TRBJ2-1, is DVKVTQSSRYLVKRTGEKVFLECVQDMDHENMFWYRQDPGLGLRLIYFSYDVKMKEKGDIPEGYSVSREKKERFSLILESASTNQTSMYLCASEPPGTGLAGDHEQFFGPGTRLTVL.